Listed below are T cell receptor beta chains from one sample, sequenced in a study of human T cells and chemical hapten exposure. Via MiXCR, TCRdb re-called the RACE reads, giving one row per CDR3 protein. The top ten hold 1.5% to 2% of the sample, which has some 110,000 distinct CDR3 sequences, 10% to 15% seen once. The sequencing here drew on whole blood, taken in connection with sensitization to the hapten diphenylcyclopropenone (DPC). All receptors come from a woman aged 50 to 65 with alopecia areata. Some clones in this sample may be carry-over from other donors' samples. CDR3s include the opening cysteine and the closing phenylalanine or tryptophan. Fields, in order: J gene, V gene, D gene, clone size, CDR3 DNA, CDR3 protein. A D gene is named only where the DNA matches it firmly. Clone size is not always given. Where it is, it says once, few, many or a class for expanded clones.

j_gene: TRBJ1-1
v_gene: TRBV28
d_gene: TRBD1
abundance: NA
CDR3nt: TGTGCCAGCAGTTCAGGGGGCACTGAAGCTTTCTTT
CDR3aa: CASSSGGTEAFF

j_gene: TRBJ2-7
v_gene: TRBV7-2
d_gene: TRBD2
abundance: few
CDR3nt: TGTGCCAGCAGCTCTCCGACTAGCGGGAGAAATCCCTCCTACGAGCAGTACTTC
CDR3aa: CASSSPTSGRNPSYEQYF

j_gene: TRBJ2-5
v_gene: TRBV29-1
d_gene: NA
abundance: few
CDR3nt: TGCAGCGGGATCGGTCAGGGGTGGCAACAAGAGACCCAGTACTTC
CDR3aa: CSGIGQGWQQETQYF

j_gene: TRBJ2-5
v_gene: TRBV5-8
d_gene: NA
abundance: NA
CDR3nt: TGTGCCAGCAGCCCGGATAGTGAGACCCAGAACTTC
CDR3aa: CASSPDSETQNF

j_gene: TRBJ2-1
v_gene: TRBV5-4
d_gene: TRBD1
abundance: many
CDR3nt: TGTGCCAGCAGCTTGCGGACAGGGACTAATGAGCAGTTCTTC
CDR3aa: CASSLRTGTNEQFF

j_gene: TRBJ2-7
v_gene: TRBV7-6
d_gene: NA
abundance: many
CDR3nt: TGTGCCAGCGTGGTCATCTCCTACGAGCAGTACTTC
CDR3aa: CASVVISYEQYF

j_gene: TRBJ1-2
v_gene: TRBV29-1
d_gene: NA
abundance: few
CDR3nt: TGCAGCGTTGACGGGGAGGCAGGGAAAAACTATGGCTACACCTTC
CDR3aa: CSVDGEAGKNYGYTF

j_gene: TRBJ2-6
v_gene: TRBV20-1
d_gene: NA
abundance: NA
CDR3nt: TGCAGTGCTCCCCAGAACTCTGGGGCCAACGTCCTGACTTTC
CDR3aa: CSAPQNSGANVLTF

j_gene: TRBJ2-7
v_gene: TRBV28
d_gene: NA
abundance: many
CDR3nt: TGTGCCAGCATCGCGACCGGGTCCCCGAGGGAGCAGTACTTC
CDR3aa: CASIATGSPREQYF

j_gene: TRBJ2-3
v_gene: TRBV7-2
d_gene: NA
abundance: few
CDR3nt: TGTGCCAGCAGCTTAGGGATAGCCCGAATTACAGATACGCAGTATTTT
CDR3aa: CASSLGIARITDTQYF

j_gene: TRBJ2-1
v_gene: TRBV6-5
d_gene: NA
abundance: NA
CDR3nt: TGTGCCAGCAGTTACCCCGACAGGATTTGTGCGGACAATGAGCAGTTCTTC
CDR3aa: CASSYPDRICADNEQFF

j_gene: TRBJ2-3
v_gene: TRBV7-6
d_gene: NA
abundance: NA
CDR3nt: TGTGCCAGCAACCTAACCGGTCGGACAGATACGCAGTATTTT
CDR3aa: CASNLTGRTDTQYF

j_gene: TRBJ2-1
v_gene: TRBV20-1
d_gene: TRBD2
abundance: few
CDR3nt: TGCAGTGCTCCGTCTAGCGGGTCCCACAATGAGCAGTTCTTC
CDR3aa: CSAPSSGSHNEQFF

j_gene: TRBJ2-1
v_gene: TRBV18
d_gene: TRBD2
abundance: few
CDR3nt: TGTGCCAGCTCACCTACCGGACTAGCGGGAGATAATGAGCAGTTCTTC
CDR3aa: CASSPTGLAGDNEQFF

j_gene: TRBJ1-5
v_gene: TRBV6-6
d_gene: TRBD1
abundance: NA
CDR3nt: TGTGCCAGCAGTTGGCGACAGGGAGGCAATCAGCCCCAGCATTTT
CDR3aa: CASSWRQGGNQPQHF